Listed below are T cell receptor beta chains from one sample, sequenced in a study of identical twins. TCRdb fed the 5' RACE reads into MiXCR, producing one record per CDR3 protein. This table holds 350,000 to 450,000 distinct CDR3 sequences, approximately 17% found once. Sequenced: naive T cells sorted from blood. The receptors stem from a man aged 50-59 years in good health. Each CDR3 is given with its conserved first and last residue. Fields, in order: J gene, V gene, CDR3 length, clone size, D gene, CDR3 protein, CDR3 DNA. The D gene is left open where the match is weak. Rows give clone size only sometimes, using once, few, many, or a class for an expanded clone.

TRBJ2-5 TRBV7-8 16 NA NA CASSSLPGRTLETQYF TGTGCCAGCAGCTCATTACCGGGAAGAACCTTAGAGACCCAGTACTTC
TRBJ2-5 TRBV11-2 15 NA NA CASSIYHRAGETQYF TGTGCCAGCAGCATCTACCACAGGGCCGGAGAGACCCAGTACTTC
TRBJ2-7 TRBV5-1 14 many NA CASSPRAGSYEQYF TGCGCCAGCAGCCCCCGGGCAGGGAGCTACGAGCAGTACTTC
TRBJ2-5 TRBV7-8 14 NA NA CASSLGQKGETQYF TGTGCCAGCAGCTTAGGCCAGAAAGGAGAGACCCAGTACTTC
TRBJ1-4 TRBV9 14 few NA CASSVGPGGEKLFF TGTGCCAGCAGCGTAGGTCCCGGTGGTGAAAAACTGTTTTTT
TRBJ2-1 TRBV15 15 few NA CATSRVGSSHNEQFF TGTGCCACCAGCAGAGTTGGGAGTTCCCACAATGAGCAGTTCTTC
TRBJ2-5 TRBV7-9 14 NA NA CASGSSSGDETQYF TGTGCCAGCGGTTCCTCTTCCGGGGATGAGACCCAGTACTTC
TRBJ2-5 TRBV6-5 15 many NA CASSYSSAYQETQYF TGTGCCAGCAGTTACTCGAGCGCGTACCAAGAGACCCAGTACTTC
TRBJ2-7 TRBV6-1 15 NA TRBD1 CASSPSRQGVYEQYF TGTGCCAGCAGTCCCTCCCGACAGGGGGTCTACGAGCAGTACTTC
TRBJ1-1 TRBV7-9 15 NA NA CASSLSQGWDTEAFF TGTGCCAGCAGCTTATCACAAGGGTGGGACACTGAAGCTTTCTTT
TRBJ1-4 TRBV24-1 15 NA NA CATSDPDWEVEKLFF TGTGCCACCAGTGACCCAGACTGGGAGGTTGAAAAACTGTTTTTT
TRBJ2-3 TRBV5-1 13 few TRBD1 CASRTGRTDTQYF TGCGCCAGTAGGACAGGGAGAACAGATACGCAGTATTTT
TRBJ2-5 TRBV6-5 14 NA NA CASSYSGDQETQYF TGTGCCAGCAGTTACTCGGGGGATCAAGAGACCCAGTACTTC
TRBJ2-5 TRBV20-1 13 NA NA CSARAETEETQYF TGCAGTGCTAGAGCCGAGACAGAAGAGACCCAGTACTTC
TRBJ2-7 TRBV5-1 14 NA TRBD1 CASSLVDRGPEQYF TGCGCCAGCAGCTTGGTGGACAGGGGGCCCGAGCAGTACTTC
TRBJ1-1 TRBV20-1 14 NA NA CRAALVREDTEAFF TGCAGGGCCGCCCTCGTAAGGGAGGACACTGAAGCTTTCTTT
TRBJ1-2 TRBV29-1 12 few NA CSAEGQGYGYTF TGCAGCGCCGAAGGGCAGGGGTATGGCTACACCTTC